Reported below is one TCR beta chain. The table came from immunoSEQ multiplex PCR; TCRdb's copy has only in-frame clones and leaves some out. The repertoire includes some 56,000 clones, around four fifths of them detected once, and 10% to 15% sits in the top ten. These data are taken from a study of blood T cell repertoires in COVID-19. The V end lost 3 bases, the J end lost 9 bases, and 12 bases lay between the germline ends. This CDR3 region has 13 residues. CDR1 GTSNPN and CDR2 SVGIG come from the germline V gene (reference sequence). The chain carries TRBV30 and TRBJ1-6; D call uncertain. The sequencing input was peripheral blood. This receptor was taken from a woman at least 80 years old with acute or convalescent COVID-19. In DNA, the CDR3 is TGTGCCTGGAGGGGGAGGGAGAGTTCACCCCTCCACTTT. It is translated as CAWRGRESSPLHF. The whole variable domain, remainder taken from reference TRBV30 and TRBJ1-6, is SQTIHQWPATLVQPVGSPLSLECTVEGTSNPNLYWYRQAAGRGLQLLFYSVGIGQISSEVPQNLSASRPQDRQFILSSKKLLLSDSGFYLCAWRGRESSPLHFGNGTRLTVT.